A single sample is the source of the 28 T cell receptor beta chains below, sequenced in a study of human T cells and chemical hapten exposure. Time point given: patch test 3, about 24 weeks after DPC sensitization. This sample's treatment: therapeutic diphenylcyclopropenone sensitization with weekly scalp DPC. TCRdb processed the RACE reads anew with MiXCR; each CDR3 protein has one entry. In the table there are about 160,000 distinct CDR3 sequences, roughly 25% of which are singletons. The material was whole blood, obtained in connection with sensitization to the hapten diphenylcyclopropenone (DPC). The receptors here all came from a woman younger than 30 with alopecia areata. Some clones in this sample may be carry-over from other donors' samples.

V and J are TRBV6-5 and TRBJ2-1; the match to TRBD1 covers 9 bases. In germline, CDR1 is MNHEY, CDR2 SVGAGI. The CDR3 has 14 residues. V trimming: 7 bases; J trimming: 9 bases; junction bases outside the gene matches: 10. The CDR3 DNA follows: TGTGCCAGCAACAGGGGGCCCGAATACGGTGAGCAGTTCTTC. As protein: CASNRGPEYGEQFF.

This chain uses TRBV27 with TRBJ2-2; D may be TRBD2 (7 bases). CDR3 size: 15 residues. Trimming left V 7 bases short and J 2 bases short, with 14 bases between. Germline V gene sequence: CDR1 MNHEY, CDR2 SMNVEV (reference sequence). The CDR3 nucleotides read TGTGCCAGCACCCAAAGGGGGGGCAACACCGGGGAGCTGTTTTTT. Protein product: CASTQRGGNTGELFF.

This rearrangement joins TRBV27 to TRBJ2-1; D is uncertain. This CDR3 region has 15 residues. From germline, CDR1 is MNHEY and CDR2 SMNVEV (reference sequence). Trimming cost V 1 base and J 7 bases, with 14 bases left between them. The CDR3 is CASSLLGPGWNEQFF. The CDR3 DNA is TGTGCCAGCAGTTTATTAGGCCCGGGCTGGAATGAGCAGTTCTTC.

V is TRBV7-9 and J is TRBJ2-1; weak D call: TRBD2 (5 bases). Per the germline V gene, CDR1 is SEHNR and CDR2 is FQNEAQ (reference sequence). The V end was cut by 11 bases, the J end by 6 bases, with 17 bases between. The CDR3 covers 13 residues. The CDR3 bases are TGTGCCTCGACACGGAGCGGTTCCAATGAGCAGTTCTTC. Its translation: CASTRSGSNEQFF.

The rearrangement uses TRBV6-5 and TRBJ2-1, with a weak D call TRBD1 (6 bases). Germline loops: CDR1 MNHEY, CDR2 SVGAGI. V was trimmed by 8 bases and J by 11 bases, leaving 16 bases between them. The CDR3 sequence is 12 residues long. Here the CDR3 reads CASQQGGHQQFF. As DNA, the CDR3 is TGTGCCAGCCAACAAGGGGGTCACCAGCAGTTCTTC.

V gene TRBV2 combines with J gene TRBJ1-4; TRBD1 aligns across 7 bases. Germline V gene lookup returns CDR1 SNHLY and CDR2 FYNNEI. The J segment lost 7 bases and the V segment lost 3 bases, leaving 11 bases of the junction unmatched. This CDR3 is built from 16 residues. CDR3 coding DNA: TGTGCCAGCAGTGATCCCGGACCACAGGGGATTGAAAAACTGTTTTTT. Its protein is CASSDPGPQGIEKLFF.

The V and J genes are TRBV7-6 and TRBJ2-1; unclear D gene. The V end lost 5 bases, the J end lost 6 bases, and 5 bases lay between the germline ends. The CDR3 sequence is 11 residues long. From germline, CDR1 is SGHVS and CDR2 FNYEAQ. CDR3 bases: TGTGCCAGCAGCACCACCAATGAGCAGTTCTTC. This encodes CASSTTNEQFF.

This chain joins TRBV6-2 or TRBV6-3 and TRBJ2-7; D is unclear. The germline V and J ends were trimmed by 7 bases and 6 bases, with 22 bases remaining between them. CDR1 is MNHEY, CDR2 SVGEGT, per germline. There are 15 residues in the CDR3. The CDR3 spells CASNPIRPPMGEQYF. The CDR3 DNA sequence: TGTGCCAGCAACCCTATCCGGCCCCCGATGGGCGAGCAGTACTTC.

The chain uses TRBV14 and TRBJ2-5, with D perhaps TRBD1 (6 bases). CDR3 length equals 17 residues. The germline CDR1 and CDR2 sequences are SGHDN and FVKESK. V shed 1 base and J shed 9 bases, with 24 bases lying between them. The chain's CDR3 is CASSQGFTGTPQEAQYF. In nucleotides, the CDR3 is TGTGCCAGCAGCCAAGGGTTTACCGGGACACCTCAGGAGGCCCAGTACTTC.

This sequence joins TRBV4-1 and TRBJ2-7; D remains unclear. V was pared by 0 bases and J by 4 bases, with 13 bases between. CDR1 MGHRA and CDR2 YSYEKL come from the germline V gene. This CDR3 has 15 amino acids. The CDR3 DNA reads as TGCGCCAGCAGCCAAGATCTGGGGTCGCGGTACGAGCAGTACTTC. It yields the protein CASSQDLGSRYEQYF.

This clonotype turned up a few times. CDR3 sequence: CASRPGQMNTEAFF. Written as DNA, the CDR3 is TGTGCCAGCAGACCGGGACAGATGAACACTGAAGCTTTCTTT. The chain links TRBV2 to TRBJ1-1, with TRBD1 identical over 7 bases. Looked up from germline, CDR1 is SNHLY and CDR2 is FYNNEI. The CDR3 is 14 residues long. Trimming took 6 bases from V and 0 from J; bases not matched to a gene: 4.

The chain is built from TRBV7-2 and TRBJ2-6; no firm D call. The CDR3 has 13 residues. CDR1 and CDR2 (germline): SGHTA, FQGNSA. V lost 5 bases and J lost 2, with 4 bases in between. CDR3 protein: CASSHPGANVLTF. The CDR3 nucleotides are TGTGCCAGCAGCCACCCTGGGGCCAACGTCCTGACTTTC.

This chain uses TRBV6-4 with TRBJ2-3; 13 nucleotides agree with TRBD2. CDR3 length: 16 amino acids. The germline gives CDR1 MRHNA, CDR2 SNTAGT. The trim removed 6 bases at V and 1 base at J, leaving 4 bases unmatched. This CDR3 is CASSTGTSGGTDTQYF. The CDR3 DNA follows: TGTGCCAGCAGCACCGGGACTAGCGGGGGCACAGATACGCAGTATTTT.

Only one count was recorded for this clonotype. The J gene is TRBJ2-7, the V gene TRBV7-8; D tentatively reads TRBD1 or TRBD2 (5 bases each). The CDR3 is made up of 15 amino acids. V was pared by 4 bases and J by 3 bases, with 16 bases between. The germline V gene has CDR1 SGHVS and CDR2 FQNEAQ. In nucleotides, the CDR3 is TGTGCCAGCAGCTCTCCGGGACCGACAGACTACGAGCAGTACTTC. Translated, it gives CASSSPGPTDYEQYF. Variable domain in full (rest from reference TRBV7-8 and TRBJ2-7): GAGVSQSPRYKVAKRGQDVALRCDPISGHVSLFWYQQALGQGPEFLTYFQNEAQLDKSGLPSDRFFAERPEGSVSTLKIQRTQQEDSAVYLCASSSPGPTDYEQYFGPGTRLTVT.

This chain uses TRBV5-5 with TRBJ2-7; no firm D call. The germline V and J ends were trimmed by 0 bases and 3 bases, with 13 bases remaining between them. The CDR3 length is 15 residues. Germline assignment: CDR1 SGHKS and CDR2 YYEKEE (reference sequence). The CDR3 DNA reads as TGTGCCAGCAGCTTGGAGGCCAGAGGAGTCTACGAGCAGTACTTC. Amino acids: CASSLEARGVYEQYF.

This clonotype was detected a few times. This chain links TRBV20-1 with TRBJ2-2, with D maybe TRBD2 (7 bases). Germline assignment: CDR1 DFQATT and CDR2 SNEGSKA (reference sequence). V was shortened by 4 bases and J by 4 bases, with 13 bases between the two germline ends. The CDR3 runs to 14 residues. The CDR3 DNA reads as TGCAGTGCTATAGGGGGAGGGGCCACCGGGGAGCTGTTTTTT. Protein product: CSAIGGGATGELFF.

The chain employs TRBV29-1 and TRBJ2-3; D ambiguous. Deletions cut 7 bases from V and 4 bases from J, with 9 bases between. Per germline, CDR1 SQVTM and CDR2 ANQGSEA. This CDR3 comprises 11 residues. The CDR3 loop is CSGRWADTQYF. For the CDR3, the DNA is TGCAGCGGGAGATGGGCAGATACGCAGTATTTT.

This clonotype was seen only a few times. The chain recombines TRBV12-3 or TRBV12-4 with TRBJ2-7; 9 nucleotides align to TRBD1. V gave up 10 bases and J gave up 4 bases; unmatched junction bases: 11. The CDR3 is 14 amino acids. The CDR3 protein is CATTPGQGSYEQYF. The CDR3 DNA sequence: TGTGCCACCACGCCTGGACAGGGGAGTTACGAGCAGTACTTC.

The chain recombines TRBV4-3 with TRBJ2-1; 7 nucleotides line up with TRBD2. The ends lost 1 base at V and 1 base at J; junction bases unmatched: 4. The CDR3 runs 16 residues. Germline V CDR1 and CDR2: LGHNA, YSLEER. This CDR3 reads CASSQGPAGSYNEQFF. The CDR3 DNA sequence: TGCGCCAGCAGCCAAGGTCCAGCGGGGTCCTACAATGAGCAGTTCTTC.

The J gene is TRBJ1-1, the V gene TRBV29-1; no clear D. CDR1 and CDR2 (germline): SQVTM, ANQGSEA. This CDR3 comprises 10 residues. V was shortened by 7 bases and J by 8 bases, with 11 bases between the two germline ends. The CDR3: CSDRRGEAFF. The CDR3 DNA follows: TGCAGCGACCGGCGCGGGGAAGCTTTCTTT.

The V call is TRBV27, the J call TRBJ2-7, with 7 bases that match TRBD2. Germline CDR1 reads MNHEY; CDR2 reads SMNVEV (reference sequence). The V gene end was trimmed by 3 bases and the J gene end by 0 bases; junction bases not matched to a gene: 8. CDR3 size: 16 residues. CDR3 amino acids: CASSFWAGASSYEQYF. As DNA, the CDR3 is TGTGCCAGCAGTTTTTGGGCGGGAGCCAGCTCCTACGAGCAGTACTTC.

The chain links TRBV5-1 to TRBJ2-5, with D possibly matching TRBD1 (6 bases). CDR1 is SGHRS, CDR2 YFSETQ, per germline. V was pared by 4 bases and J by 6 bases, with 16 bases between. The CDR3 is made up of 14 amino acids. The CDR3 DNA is TGCGCCAGCAGCCTGGAGCTAGGGGGAAAGACCCAGTACTTC. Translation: CASSLELGGKTQYF.

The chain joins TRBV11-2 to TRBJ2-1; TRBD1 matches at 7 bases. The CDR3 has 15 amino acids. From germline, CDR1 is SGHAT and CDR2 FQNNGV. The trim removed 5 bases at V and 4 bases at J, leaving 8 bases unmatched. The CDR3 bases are TGTGCCAGCAGCCTACAGGGGTTGGATTACAATGAGCAGTTCTTC. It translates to CASSLQGLDYNEQFF.

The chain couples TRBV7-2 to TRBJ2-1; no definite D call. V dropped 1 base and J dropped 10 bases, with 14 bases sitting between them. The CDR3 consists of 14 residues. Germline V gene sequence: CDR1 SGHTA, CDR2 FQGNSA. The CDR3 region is CASSLVGSLSEQFF. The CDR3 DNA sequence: TGTGCCAGCAGCTTAGTAGGGTCGCTGAGCGAGCAGTTCTTC.

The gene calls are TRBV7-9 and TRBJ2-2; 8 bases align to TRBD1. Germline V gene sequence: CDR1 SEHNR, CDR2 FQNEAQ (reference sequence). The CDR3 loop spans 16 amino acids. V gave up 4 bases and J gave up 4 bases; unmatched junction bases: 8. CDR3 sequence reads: CASSSGQGLGTGELFF. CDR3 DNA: TGTGCCAGCAGCTCCGGACAGGGCCTTGGCACCGGGGAGCTGTTTTTT. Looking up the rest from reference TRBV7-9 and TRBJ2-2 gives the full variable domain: DTGVSQNPRHKITKRGQNVTFRCDPISEHNRLYWYRQTLGQGPEFLTYFQNEAQLEKSRLLSDRFSAERPKGSFSTLEIQRTEQGDSAMYLCASSSGQGLGTGELFFGEGSRLTVL.

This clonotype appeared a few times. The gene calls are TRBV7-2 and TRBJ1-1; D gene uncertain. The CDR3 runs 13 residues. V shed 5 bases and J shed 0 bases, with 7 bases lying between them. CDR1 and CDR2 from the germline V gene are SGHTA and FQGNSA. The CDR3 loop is CASSGNLNTEAFF. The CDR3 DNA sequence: TGTGCCAGCAGCGGGAACCTGAACACTGAAGCTTTCTTT.

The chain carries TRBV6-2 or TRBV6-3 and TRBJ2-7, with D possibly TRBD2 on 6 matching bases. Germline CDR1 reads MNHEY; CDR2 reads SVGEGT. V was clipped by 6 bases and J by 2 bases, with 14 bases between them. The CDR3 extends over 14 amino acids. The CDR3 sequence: CASRWREETYEQYF. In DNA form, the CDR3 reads TGTGCCAGCAGGTGGCGGGAAGAGACCTACGAGCAGTACTTC.

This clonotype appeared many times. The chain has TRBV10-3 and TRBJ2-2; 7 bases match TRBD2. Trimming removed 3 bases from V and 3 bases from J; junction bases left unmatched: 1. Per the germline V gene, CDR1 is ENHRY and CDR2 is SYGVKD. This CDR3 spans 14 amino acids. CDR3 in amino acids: CAISDGGDTGELFF. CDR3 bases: TGTGCCATCAGTGATGGGGGGGACACCGGGGAGCTGTTTTTT.